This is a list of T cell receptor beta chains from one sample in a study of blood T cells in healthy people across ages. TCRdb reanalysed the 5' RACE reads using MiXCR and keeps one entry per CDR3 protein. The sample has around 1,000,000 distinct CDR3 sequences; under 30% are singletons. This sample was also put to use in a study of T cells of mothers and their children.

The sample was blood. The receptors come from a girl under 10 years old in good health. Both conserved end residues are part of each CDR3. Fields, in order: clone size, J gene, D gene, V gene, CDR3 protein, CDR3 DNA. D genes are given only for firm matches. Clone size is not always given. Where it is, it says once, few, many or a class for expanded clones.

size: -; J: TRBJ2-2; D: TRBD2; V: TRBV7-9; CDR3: CASSLSRGRAKANTGELFF; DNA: TGTGCCAGCAGCCTGTCGCGCGGGAGGGCTAAGGCGAACACCGGGGAGCTGTTTTTT
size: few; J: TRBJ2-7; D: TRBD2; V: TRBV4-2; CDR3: CASSQSSGGAYEQYF; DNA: TGTGCCAGCAGCCAGTCGAGCGGGGGGGCATACGAGCAGTACTTC
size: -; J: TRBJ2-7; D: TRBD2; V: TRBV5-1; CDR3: CASSLDGAGGMYEQYF; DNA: TGCGCCAGCAGCTTGGATGGGGCGGGGGGGATGTACGAGCAGTACTTC
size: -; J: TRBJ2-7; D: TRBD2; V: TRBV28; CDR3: CASQPRGRESYEQYF; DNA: TGTGCCAGCCAGCCTCGCGGGAGGGAATCCTACGAGCAGTACTTC
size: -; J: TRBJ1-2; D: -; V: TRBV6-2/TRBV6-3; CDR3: CASSLTLRNGYTF; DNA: TGTGCCAGCAGCCTAACTTTGCGGAATGGCTACACCTTC
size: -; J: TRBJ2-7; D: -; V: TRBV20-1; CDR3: CSARETGTPPGEQYF; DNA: TGCAGTGCTAGAGAAACCGGGACTCCTCCGGGGGAGCAGTACTTC
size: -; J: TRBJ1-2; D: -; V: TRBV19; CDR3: CASSTDSYGYTF; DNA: TGTGCCAGTAGTACCGACAGCTATGGCTACACCTTC
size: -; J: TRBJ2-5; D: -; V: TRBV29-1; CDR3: CSAPSGVGETQYF; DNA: TGCAGCGCCCCCTCCGGGGTGGGAGAGACCCAGTACTTC
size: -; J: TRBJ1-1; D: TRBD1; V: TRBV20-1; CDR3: CSARLLTGAEAFF; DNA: TGCAGTGCTAGGCTCCTTACAGGGGCTGAAGCTTTCTTT
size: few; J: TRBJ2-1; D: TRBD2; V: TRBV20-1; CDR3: CSARSDEVAGGYYNEQFF; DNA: TGCAGTGCTCGATCGGATGAGGTAGCGGGGGGTTACTACAATGAGCAGTTCTTC
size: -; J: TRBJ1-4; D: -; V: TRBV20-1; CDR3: CSAREFTGGGKLFF; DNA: TGCAGTGCTAGAGAATTTACAGGAGGGGGAAAACTGTTTTTT
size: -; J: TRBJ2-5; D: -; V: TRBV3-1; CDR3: CASSQTPPQETQYF; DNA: TGTGCCAGCAGCCAAACGCCCCCTCAAGAGACCCAGTACTTC
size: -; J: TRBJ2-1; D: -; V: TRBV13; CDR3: CASSLGLGSSYNEQFF; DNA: TGTGCCAGCAGCTTAGGCCTGGGTAGCTCCTACAATGAGCAGTTCTTC
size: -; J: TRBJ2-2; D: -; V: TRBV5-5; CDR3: CASSWASDTGELFF; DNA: TGTGCCAGCAGCTGGGCCTCGGACACCGGGGAGCTGTTTTTT
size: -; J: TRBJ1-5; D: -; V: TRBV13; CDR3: CASSSQRDQPQHF; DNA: TGTGCCAGCAGCTCACAACGGGATCAGCCCCAGCATTTT